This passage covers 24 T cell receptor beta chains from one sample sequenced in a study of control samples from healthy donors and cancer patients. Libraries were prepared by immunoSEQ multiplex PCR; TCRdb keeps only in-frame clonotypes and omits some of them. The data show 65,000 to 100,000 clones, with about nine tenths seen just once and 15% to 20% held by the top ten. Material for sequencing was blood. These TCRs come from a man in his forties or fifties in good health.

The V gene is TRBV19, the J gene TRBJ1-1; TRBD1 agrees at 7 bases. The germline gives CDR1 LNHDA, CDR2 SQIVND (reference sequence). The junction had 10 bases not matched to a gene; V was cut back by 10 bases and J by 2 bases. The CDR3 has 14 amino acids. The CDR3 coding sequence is TGTGCCACTTCCTACAGGGGAATTAACACTGAAGCTTTCTTT. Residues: CATSYRGINTEAFF.

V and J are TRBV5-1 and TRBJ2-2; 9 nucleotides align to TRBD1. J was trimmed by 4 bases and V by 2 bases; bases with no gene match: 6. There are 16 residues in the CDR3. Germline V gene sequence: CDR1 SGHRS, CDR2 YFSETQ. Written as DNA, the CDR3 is TGCGCCAGCAGCTTACAGGGGGCGAGTGTCACCGGGGAGCTGTTTTTT. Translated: CASSLQGASVTGELFF.

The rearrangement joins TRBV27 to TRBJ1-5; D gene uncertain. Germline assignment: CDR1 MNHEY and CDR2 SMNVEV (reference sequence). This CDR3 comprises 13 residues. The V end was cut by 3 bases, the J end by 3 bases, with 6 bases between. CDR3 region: CASSLVPNQPQHF. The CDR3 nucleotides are TGTGCCAGCAGTTTGGTGCCCAATCAGCCCCAGCATTTT.

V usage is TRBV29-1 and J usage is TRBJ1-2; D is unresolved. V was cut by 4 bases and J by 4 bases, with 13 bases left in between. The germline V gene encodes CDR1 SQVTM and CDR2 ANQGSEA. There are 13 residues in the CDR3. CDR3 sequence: CSVVEEFGYGYTF. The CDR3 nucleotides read TGCAGCGTTGTGGAGGAATTCGGCTATGGCTACACCTTC.

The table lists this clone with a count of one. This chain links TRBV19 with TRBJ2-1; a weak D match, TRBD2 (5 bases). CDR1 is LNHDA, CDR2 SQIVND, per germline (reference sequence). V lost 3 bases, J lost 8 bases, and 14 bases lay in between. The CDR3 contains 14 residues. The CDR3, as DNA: TGTGCCAGTAGTATCGGGGTATCATTCGATGAGCAGTTCTTC. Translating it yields CASSIGVSFDEQFF.

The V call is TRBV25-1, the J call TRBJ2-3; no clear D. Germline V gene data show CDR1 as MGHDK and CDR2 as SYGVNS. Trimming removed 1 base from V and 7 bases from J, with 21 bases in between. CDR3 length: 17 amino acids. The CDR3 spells CASSESSTFLRTHTQYF. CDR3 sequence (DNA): TGTGCCAGCAGTGAATCCTCAACGTTCCTAAGGACGCATACGCAGTATTTT.

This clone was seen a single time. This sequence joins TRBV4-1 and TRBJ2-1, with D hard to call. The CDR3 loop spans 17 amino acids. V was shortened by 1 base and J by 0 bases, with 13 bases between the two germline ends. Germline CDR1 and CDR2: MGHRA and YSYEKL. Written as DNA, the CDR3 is TGCGCCAGCAGCCAAGTTGACCTAGGCCTCTCCTACAATGAGCAGTTCTTC. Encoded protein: CASSQVDLGLSYNEQFF.

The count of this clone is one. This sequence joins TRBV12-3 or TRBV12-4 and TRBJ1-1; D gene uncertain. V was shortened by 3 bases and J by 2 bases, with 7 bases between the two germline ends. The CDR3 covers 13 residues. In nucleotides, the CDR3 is TGTGCCAGCAGTTTTAGTCGAAACACTGAAGCTTTCTTT. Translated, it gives CASSFSRNTEAFF.

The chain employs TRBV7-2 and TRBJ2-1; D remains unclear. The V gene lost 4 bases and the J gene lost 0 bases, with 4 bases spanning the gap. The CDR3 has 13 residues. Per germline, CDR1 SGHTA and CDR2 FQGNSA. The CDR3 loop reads CASSSTSYNEQFF. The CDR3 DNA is TGTGCCAGCAGCTCAACCTCCTACAATGAGCAGTTCTTC.

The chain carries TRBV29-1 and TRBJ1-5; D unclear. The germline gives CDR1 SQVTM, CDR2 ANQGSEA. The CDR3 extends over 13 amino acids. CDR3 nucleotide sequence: TGCAGTGGCGGCGAAGGGAGCAATCAGCCCCAGCATTTT. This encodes CSGGEGSNQPQHF.

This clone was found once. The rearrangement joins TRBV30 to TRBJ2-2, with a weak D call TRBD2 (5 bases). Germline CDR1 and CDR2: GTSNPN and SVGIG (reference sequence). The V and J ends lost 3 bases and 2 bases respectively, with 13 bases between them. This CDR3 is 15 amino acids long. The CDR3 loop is CAWRGRDLNTGELFF. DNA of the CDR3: TGTGCCTGGAGAGGCCGGGATCTAAACACCGGGGAGCTGTTTTTT.

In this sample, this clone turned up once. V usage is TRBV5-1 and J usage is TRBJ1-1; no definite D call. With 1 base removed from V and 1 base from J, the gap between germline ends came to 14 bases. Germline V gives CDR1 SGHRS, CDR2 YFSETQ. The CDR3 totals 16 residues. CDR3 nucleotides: TGCGCCAGCAGCTTGTTGTCGACCGCTAAGAACACTGAAGCTTTCTTT. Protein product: CASSLLSTAKNTEAFF.

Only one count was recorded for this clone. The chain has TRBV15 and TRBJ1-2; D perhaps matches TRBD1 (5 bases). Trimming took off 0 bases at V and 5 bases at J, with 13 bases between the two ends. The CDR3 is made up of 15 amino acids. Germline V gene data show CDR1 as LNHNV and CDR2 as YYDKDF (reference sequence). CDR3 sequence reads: CATSREGTGRYGYTF. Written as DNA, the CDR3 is TGTGCCACCAGCAGAGAGGGGACGGGTCGGTATGGCTACACCTTC.

This CDR3 reads CASTRENYGNYGYTF. DNA of the CDR3: TGTGCCAGCACCAGGGAAAATTATGGGAACTATGGCTACACCTTC. The rearrangement joins TRBV2 to TRBJ1-2, with D perhaps matching TRBD1 (5 bases). Trimming left V 7 bases short and J 2 bases short, with 17 bases between. The germline V gene has CDR1 SNHLY and CDR2 FYNNEI. CDR3 length: 15 residues.

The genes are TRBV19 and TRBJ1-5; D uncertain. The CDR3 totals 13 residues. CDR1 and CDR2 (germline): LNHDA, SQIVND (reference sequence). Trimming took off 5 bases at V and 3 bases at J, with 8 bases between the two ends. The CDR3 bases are TGTGCCAGTAGTTGGCAGATCAATCAGCCCCAGCATTTT. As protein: CASSWQINQPQHF.

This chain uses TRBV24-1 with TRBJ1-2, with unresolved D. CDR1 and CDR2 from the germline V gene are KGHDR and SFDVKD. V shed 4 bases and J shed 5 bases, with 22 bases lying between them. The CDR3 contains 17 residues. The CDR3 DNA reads TGTGCCACCAGTGACTCGAGACTTGGCTTGGACGGGTATGGCTACACCTTC. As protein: CATSDSRLGLDGYGYTF.

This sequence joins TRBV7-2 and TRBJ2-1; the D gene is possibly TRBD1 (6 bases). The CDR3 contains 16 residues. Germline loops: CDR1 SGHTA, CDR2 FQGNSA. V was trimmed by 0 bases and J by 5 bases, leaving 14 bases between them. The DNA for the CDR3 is TGTGCCAGCAGCTTAGCGCCCTGGACAGAAGACAATGAGCAGTTCTTC. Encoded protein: CASSLAPWTEDNEQFF.

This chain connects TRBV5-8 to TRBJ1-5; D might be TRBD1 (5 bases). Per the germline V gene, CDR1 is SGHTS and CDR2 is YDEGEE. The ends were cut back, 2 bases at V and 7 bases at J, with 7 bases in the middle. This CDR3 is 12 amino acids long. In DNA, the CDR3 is TGTGCCAGCAGCTTCCGGGGCCAGCCCCAGCATTTT. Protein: CASSFRGQPQHF.

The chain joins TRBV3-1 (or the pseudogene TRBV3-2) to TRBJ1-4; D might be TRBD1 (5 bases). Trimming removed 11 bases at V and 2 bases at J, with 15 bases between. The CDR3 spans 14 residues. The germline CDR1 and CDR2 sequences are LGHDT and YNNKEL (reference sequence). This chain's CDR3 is CAGGTADTNEKLFF. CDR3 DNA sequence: TGTGCCGGGGGGACCGCCGACACTAATGAAAAACTGTTTTTT.

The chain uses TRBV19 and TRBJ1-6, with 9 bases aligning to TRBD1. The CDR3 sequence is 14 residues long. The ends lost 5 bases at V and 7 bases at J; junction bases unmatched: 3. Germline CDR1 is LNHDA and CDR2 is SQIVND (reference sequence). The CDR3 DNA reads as TGTGCCAGTAGTCCCGGACAGGGGAATTCACCCCTCCACTTT. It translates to CASSPGQGNSPLHF.

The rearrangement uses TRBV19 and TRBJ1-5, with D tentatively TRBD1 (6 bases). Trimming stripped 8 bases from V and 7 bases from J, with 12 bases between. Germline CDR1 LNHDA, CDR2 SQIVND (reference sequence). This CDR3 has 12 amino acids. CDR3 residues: CASRTAYQPQHF. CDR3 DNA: TGTGCCAGTCGGACAGCGTACCAGCCCCAGCATTTT.

The CDR3 region is CASSEREGGYTF. The CDR3 nucleotides read TGTGCCAGTTCTGAGAGGGAGGGTGGCTACACCTTC. V gene TRBV19 combines with J gene TRBJ1-2; D is undetermined. From germline, CDR1 is LNHDA and CDR2 SQIVND (reference sequence). Trimming removed 8 bases at V and 7 bases at J, with 14 bases between. This CDR3 is built from 12 residues. Full variable domain (remainder filled in from reference TRBV19 and TRBJ1-2): DGGITQSPKYLFRKEGQNVTLSCEQNLNHDAMYWYRQDPGQGLRLIYYSQIVNDFQKGDIAEGYSVSREKKESFPLTVTSAQKNPTAFYLCASSEREGGYTFGSGTRLTVV.

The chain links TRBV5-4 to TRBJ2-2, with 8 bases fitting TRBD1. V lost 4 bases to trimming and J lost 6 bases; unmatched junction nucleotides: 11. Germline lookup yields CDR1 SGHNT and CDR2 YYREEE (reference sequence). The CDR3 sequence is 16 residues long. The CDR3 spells CASSPTRQGAPGELFF. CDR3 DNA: TGTGCCAGCAGCCCGACCAGGCAGGGGGCGCCCGGGGAGCTGTTTTTT.

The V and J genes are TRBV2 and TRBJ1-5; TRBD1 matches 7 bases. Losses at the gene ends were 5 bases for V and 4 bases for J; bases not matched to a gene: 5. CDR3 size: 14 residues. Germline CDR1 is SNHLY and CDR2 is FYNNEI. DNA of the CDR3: TGTGCCAGCAGTTTCACAGGGGAAAATCAGCCCCAGCATTTT. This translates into CASSFTGENQPQHF.